The rows below give T cell receptor beta chains drawn from one sample of a study of OX40 agonist ivuxolimab in advanced cancers. Method: immunoSEQ multiplex PCR; TCRdb's copy keeps in-frame clones and lacks some. The repertoire holds about 40,000 clones, with approximately 81% as singletons. This specimen consisted of CD4+ or CD8+ T cells sorted from blood, obtained in a trial of the OX40 agonist ivuxolimab. These receptors came from an adult with an advanced solid tumor such as melanoma, head and neck, liver or kidney cancer. Both conserved end residues are part of each CDR3. D genes are given only for firm matches. Size tells how often a clone was seen (once, few, many) or the class of an expanded clone, and some rows leave it out.

cdr3_aa cdr3_nt j_call clone_size d_call v_call
CASSDGRNEQFF TGTGCCAGCAGTGACGGGAGGAATGAGCAGTTCTTC TRBJ2-1 NA NA TRBV6-4
CASSLGIGSYEQYF TGCGCCAGCAGCTTGGGAATAGGATCCTACGAGCAGTACTTC TRBJ2-7 NA NA TRBV5-1
CASSEVPKSLRDTEAFF TGTGCCAGCAGTGAAGTTCCCAAATCCTTGAGGGACACTGAAGCTTTCTTT TRBJ1-1 NA NA TRBV25-1
CASLGETGELFF TGTGCCAGCCTAGGGGAGACCGGGGAGCTGTTTTTT TRBJ2-2 NA NA TRBV2
CASSPRPDRDGYTF TGTGCCAGCAGCCCCCGTCCAGATCGGGATGGCTACACCTTC TRBJ1-2 NA NA TRBV7-9
CASSFHPEDTQYF TGTGCCAGCAGTTTTCATCCCGAGGATACGCAGTATTTT TRBJ2-3 once NA TRBV6-6
CASSLRLGQFEAFF TGTGCCAGCAGTTTGCGACTCGGACAGTTTGAAGCTTTCTTT TRBJ1-1 NA NA TRBV5-4
CAGIGRERPYEQYF TGTGCCGGTATAGGGAGGGAGAGACCCTACGAGCAGTACTTC TRBJ2-7 NA TRBD2 TRBV19
CASSPSVRQPQHF TGTGCCAGCAGCCCCAGTGTCCGGCAGCCCCAGCATTTT TRBJ1-5 NA NA TRBV7-2
CASSLLIQGAGETQYF TGTGCCAGCAGCTTACTTATCCAGGGGGCAGGGGAGACCCAGTACTTC TRBJ2-5 NA TRBD1 TRBV7-6
CAISESGTGVNEKLFF TGTGCCATCAGTGAATCCGGGACAGGGGTCAATGAAAAACTGTTTTTT TRBJ1-4 once TRBD1 TRBV10-3
CSVEEAVGTDTQYF TGCAGCGTTGAAGAGGCCGTGGGCACAGATACGCAGTATTTT TRBJ2-3 NA NA TRBV29-1
CASSPLAGGMVHTQYF TGTGCCAGCAGTCCTCTAGCGGGAGGGATGGTTCATACGCAGTATTTT TRBJ2-3 NA TRBD2 TRBV28
CASSPPGGSRNEQFF TGCGCCAGCAGCCCCCCCGGGGGCTCGAGGAATGAGCAGTTCTTC TRBJ2-1 NA NA TRBV4-1
CAWSGGMGSEQYF TGTGCCTGGAGTGGTGGGATGGGATCCGAGCAGTACTTC TRBJ2-7 NA NA TRBV30
CASSPGPNYGYTF TGCGCCAGCAGTCCAGGGCCTAACTATGGCTACACCTTC TRBJ1-2 few NA TRBV4-1
CASSGTGEGSTDTQYF TGTGCCAGCAGCGGGACCGGGGAAGGTAGCACAGATACGCAGTATTTT TRBJ2-3 NA NA TRBV13
CASSFPRETYEQYF TGTGCCAGCAGCTTTCCCCGGGAAACCTACGAGCAGTACTTC TRBJ2-7 NA NA TRBV7-9
CASCAGTATHEQYF TGTGCCAGCTGCGCCGGGACCGCAACCCACGAGCAGTACTTC TRBJ2-7 NA NA TRBV21-1
CASSVSGNIPSTSNEQFF TGTGCCAGCAGCGTATCAGGGAATATCCCCTCCACATCGAATGAGCAGTTCTTC TRBJ2-1 NA NA TRBV9
CASSARTGTGTGELFF TGTGCCAGCAGCGCCCGTACCGGGACAGGGACCGGGGAGCTGTTTTTT TRBJ2-2 NA TRBD1 TRBV9
CATSPSREPIYEQYF TGTGCCACCAGCCCGTCCCGGGAGCCCATCTACGAGCAGTACTTC TRBJ2-7 NA NA TRBV15
CATRGTGFSSPLHF TGTGCCACCCGGGGGACAGGGTTTAGCTCACCCCTCCACTTT TRBJ1-6 NA TRBD1 TRBV2
CASSFPGSSTEAFF TGTGCCAGCAGCTTCCCAGGGTCTAGCACTGAAGCTTTCTTT TRBJ1-1 NA NA TRBV7-9